A selection of T cell receptor beta chains follows, all from one sample in a study of cytomegalovirus exposure and HLA in healthy donors. The assay was immunoSEQ multiplex PCR, and TCRdb's table has in-frame clones only and misses some. Found here are approximately 120,000 clones, approximately 90% of them singletons; the top ten hold approximately 2.1%. What was sequenced was PBMCs. These receptors originate from a woman aged 18 to 35 in good health and CMV-seronegative. Both conserved end residues are part of each CDR3. The D gene is left open where the match is weak. For some rows the clone size is stated as once, few or many, or as a class when expanded; others skip it.

V gene: TRBV10-3
J gene: TRBJ1-1
D gene: TRBD1
CDR3 length: 15
clone size: NA
CDR3 DNA: TGTGCCATCAGGCGGGACAGGGATGATATCACTGAAGCTTTCTTT
CDR3 protein: CAIRRDRDDITEAFF

V gene: TRBV5-4
J gene: TRBJ2-1
D gene: TRBD2
CDR3 length: 15
clone size: NA
CDR3 DNA: TGTGCCAGCAGCCCGGGGGGGAGCTCCTACAATGAGCAGTTCTTC
CDR3 protein: CASSPGGSSYNEQFF

V gene: TRBV11-2
J gene: TRBJ2-3
D gene: TRBD2
CDR3 length: 18
clone size: NA
CDR3 DNA: TGTGCCAGCAGCCGACCTCTGGGGAGCGGGGGAAACACAGATACGCAGTATTTT
CDR3 protein: CASSRPLGSGGNTDTQYF

V gene: TRBV7-8
J gene: TRBJ1-2
D gene: TRBD1
CDR3 length: 15
clone size: NA
CDR3 DNA: TGTGCCAGCAGCCTCAGACGGGACAGTTACTATGGCTACACCTTC
CDR3 protein: CASSLRRDSYYGYTF

V gene: TRBV30
J gene: TRBJ2-7
D gene: TRBD2
CDR3 length: 13
clone size: once
CDR3 DNA: TGTGCCTGGAGTGTTTCTAGCGGGAACGAGCAGTACTTC
CDR3 protein: CAWSVSSGNEQYF

V gene: TRBV28
J gene: TRBJ2-7
D gene: NA
CDR3 length: 19
clone size: NA
CDR3 DNA: TGTGCCAGCAGATCCACCGGGACTCCGAGCGATTTCGGGATTCTCGAGCAGTACTTC
CDR3 protein: CASRSTGTPSDFGILEQYF

V gene: TRBV19
J gene: TRBJ1-5
D gene: NA
CDR3 length: 14
clone size: NA
CDR3 DNA: TGTGCCAGTAGTATCCTAGGGGTACATCAGCCCCAGCATTTT
CDR3 protein: CASSILGVHQPQHF

V gene: TRBV10-3
J gene: TRBJ1-2
D gene: NA
CDR3 length: 14
clone size: NA
CDR3 DNA: TGTGCCATCACGGGGTTAGGGGGAGAATATGGCTACACCTTC
CDR3 protein: CAITGLGGEYGYTF

V gene: TRBV27
J gene: TRBJ1-1
D gene: TRBD1
CDR3 length: 17
clone size: NA
CDR3 DNA: TGTGCCAGCAGTAGGGACCCGGGACAGTCAAAGATAACTGAAGCTTTCTTT
CDR3 protein: CASSRDPGQSKITEAFF

V gene: TRBV19
J gene: TRBJ2-1
D gene: TRBD2
CDR3 length: 17
clone size: NA
CDR3 DNA: TGTGCCAGTAGTATTCGGACTAGCGGTACGCCGTACAATGAGCAGTTCTTC
CDR3 protein: CASSIRTSGTPYNEQFF

V gene: TRBV30
J gene: TRBJ2-1
D gene: NA
CDR3 length: 12
clone size: NA
CDR3 DNA: TGTGCCTTGACAGCAAACTACAATGAGCAGTTCTTC
CDR3 protein: CALTANYNEQFF

V gene: TRBV11-3
J gene: TRBJ2-2
D gene: TRBD2
CDR3 length: 18
clone size: NA
CDR3 DNA: TGTGCCAGCAGCTCCCCCCGGGGAGCGGGAGGGCGGACCGGGGAGCTGTTTTTT
CDR3 protein: CASSSPRGAGGRTGELFF

V gene: TRBV7-2
J gene: TRBJ2-3
D gene: NA
CDR3 length: 13
clone size: NA
CDR3 DNA: TGTGCCAGCAGCCCTCCCAGCACAGATACGCAGTATTTT
CDR3 protein: CASSPPSTDTQYF

V gene: TRBV7-8
J gene: TRBJ2-1
D gene: NA
CDR3 length: 15
clone size: NA
CDR3 DNA: TGTGCCAGCAGCCCCTCAGGAGGTATGTACAATGAGCAGTTCTTC
CDR3 protein: CASSPSGGMYNEQFF

V gene: TRBV27
J gene: TRBJ1-5
D gene: TRBD1
CDR3 length: 16
clone size: NA
CDR3 DNA: TGTGCCAGCAGTTTATCTTTGGCAGGGGGAATTCAGCCCCAGCATTTT
CDR3 protein: CASSLSLAGGIQPQHF

V gene: TRBV20-1
J gene: TRBJ1-2
D gene: NA
CDR3 length: 11
clone size: once
CDR3 DNA: TGCAGTGCTTATACAGATCATGGCTACACCTTC
CDR3 protein: CSAYTDHGYTF

V gene: TRBV5-6
J gene: TRBJ2-7
D gene: NA
CDR3 length: 11
clone size: NA
CDR3 DNA: TGTGCCAGCAGCTTGGTCGACGAGCAGTACTTC
CDR3 protein: CASSLVDEQYF

V gene: TRBV5-1
J gene: TRBJ1-4
D gene: TRBD1
CDR3 length: 15
clone size: NA
CDR3 DNA: TGCGCCAGCAGCGCACGACAGGGGACTAATGAAAAACTGTTTTTT
CDR3 protein: CASSARQGTNEKLFF

V gene: TRBV7-8
J gene: TRBJ1-3
D gene: NA
CDR3 length: 14
clone size: NA
CDR3 DNA: TGTGCCAGCCGAGACAGCCACTCTGGAAACACCATATATTTT
CDR3 protein: CASRDSHSGNTIYF

V gene: TRBV7-6
J gene: TRBJ2-3
D gene: TRBD2
CDR3 length: 16
clone size: once
CDR3 DNA: TGTGCCAGCAGCTTATCTCTGACTAGCCGAACAGATACGCAGTATTTT
CDR3 protein: CASSLSLTSRTDTQYF

V gene: TRBV10-1
J gene: TRBJ2-2
D gene: NA
CDR3 length: 13
clone size: NA
CDR3 DNA: TGCGCCAGCAACACAGGGAACACCGGGGAGCTGTTTTTT
CDR3 protein: CASNTGNTGELFF

V gene: TRBV28
J gene: TRBJ2-3
D gene: NA
CDR3 length: 16
clone size: NA
CDR3 DNA: TGTGCCAGCAGTTTATTTAGCAAGGGGCGCACAGATACGCAGTATTTT
CDR3 protein: CASSLFSKGRTDTQYF

V gene: TRBV28
J gene: TRBJ2-3
D gene: NA
CDR3 length: 14
clone size: NA
CDR3 DNA: TGTGCCAGCAGTCCTAACTGGGGAGCAGATACGCAGTATTTT
CDR3 protein: CASSPNWGADTQYF

V gene: TRBV5-6
J gene: TRBJ2-1
D gene: NA
CDR3 length: 14
clone size: NA
CDR3 DNA: TGTGCCAGCAGCCCGAGTGTGCCCTACAATGAGCAGTTCTTC
CDR3 protein: CASSPSVPYNEQFF

V gene: TRBV18
J gene: TRBJ1-5
D gene: NA
CDR3 length: 14
clone size: NA
CDR3 DNA: TGTGCCAGCTCGGAGGGCAGCTCGTATCAGCCCCAGCATTTT
CDR3 protein: CASSEGSSYQPQHF

V gene: TRBV7-9
J gene: TRBJ1-2
D gene: TRBD1
CDR3 length: 13
clone size: NA
CDR3 DNA: TGTGCCAGCAGCTTGGGACAGAACTATGGCTACACCTTC
CDR3 protein: CASSLGQNYGYTF

V gene: TRBV25-1
J gene: TRBJ2-5
D gene: NA
CDR3 length: 17
clone size: NA
CDR3 DNA: TGTGCCAGCAGTGAACCTCCGTTGGGACTGGGCGTTGAGACCCAGTACTTC
CDR3 protein: CASSEPPLGLGVETQYF

V gene: TRBV9
J gene: TRBJ1-2
D gene: TRBD1
CDR3 length: 15
clone size: NA
CDR3 DNA: TGTGCCAGCAGCGCCGCGCAGGACAGGGCCTATGGCTACACCTTC
CDR3 protein: CASSAAQDRAYGYTF

V gene: TRBV27
J gene: TRBJ2-5
D gene: NA
CDR3 length: 16
clone size: NA
CDR3 DNA: TGTGCCAGCAGTTTATCGATACTAGTGGGACAAGAGACCCAGTACTTC
CDR3 protein: CASSLSILVGQETQYF

V gene: TRBV5-6
J gene: TRBJ2-7
D gene: NA
CDR3 length: 13
clone size: NA
CDR3 DNA: TGTGCCAGCACGGTGGGGGGTAGGTACGAGCAGTACTTC
CDR3 protein: CASTVGGRYEQYF

V gene: TRBV6-1
J gene: TRBJ1-4
D gene: NA
CDR3 length: 14
clone size: once
CDR3 DNA: TGTGCCAGCAGTGAAGGGGGGCGTAATGAAAAACTGTTTTTT
CDR3 protein: CASSEGGRNEKLFF

V gene: TRBV5-6
J gene: TRBJ2-5
D gene: NA
CDR3 length: 15
clone size: NA
CDR3 DNA: TGTGCCAGCAGCTTGATAGGTCGGGGCCAAGAGACCCAGTACTTC
CDR3 protein: CASSLIGRGQETQYF

V gene: TRBV10-3
J gene: TRBJ2-7
D gene: NA
CDR3 length: 13
clone size: NA
CDR3 DNA: TGTGCCATCAGCGAAAATCAACCTATTCAGCAGTACTTC
CDR3 protein: CAISENQPIQQYF